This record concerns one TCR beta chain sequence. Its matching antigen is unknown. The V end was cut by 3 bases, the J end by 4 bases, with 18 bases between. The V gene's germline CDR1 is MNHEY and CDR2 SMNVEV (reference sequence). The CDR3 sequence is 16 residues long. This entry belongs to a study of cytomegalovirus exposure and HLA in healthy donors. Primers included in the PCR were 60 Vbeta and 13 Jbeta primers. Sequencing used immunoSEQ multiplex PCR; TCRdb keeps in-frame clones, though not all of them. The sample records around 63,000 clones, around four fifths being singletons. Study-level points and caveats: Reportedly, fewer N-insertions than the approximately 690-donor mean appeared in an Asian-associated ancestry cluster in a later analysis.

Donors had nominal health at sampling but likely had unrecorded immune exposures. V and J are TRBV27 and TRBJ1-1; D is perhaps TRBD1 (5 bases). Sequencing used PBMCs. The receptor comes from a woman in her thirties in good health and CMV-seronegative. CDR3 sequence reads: CASSFRGNHGGTEAFF. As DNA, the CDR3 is TGTGCCAGCAGTTTTCGTGGAAACCACGGGGGCACTGAAGCTTTCTTT.